Below are 32 T cell receptor beta chains sequenced from a single sample in a study of shared clonotypes between healthy human individuals. Clones were read by immunoSEQ multiplex PCR, and TCRdb kept only the in-frame ones, dropping some. The table includes around 510,000 clones, roughly four fifths detected once. Sequencing was performed on PBMCs. These receptors were taken from a woman in her thirties or forties in good health. Some clones in this sample may be carry-over from other donors' samples.

As regards this clone: The junction does not match germline at one end; this may be a read error. This chain joins TRBV7-9 and TRBJ2-7; D is unclear. There are 15 residues in the CDR3. Germline CDR1 and CDR2: SEHNR and FQNEAQ (reference sequence). CDR3 sequence: CASSARRLGSSEQYF. In DNA, the CDR3 is TGTGCCAGCAGCGCCCGGCGGTTGGGGTCCTCCGAGCAGTACTTC.

This sequence joins TRBV7-9 and TRBJ2-2; 12 bases are a match to TRBD2. V dropped 5 bases and J dropped 2; count of bases not matched to a gene: 9. Germline V gives CDR1 SEHNR, CDR2 FQNEAQ (reference sequence). This CDR3 has 18 residues. CDR3 protein: CASSPSGTSGSNTGELFF. CDR3 DNA sequence: TGTGCCAGCAGCCCCTCTGGGACTAGCGGGTCCAACACCGGGGAGCTGTTTTTT.

V and J are TRBV28 and TRBJ2-7, with D maybe TRBD2 (5 bases). From germline, CDR1 is MDHEN and CDR2 SYDVKM. Trimming took 3 bases from V and 4 from J, leaving 13 bases between them. This CDR3 comprises 14 residues. CDR3 nucleotide sequence: TGTGCCAGCAGTTTGCCCAGCGGTGCGTACGAGCAGTACTTC. Translating it yields CASSLPSGAYEQYF.

The chain carries TRBV28 and TRBJ2-5, with D perhaps matching TRBD2 (8 bases). V was pared by 11 bases and J by 9 bases, with 19 bases between. Per the germline V gene, CDR1 is MDHEN and CDR2 is SYDVKM. CDR3 size: 12 residues. The chain's CDR3 is CALRGTAGAQYF. In DNA, the CDR3 is TGTGCCCTACGCGGGACAGCGGGAGCCCAGTACTTC. The full variable domain, completed using reference TRBV28 and TRBJ2-5, is DVKVTQSSRYLVKRTGEKVFLECVQDMDHENMFWYRQDPGLGLRLIYFSYDVKMKEKGDIPEGYSVSREKKERFSLILESASTNQTSMYLCALRGTAGAQYFGPGTRLLVL.

This clone was recorded only once. The CDR3 does not close with the conserved phenylalanine or tryptophan, likely indicating a read error. This chain connects TRBV29-1 to TRBJ1-2; D unclear. The CDR3 contains 12 residues. The germline CDR1 and CDR2 sequences are SQVTM and ANQGSEA. For the CDR3, the DNA is TGCATCGTTGAAGACCATAACTATGGCTACACCCTC. Translated, it gives CIVEDHNYGYTL.

This clone was found once. V and J are TRBV14 and TRBJ2-7; TRBD2 matches 8 bases. This CDR3 contains 14 residues. The junction had 1 base not matched to a gene; V was cut back by 1 base and J by 2 bases. Germline-derived CDR1 and CDR2 are SGHDN and FVKESK. In DNA, the CDR3 is TGTGCCAGCAGCCAAGCTAGCGGGCCCTACGAGCAGTACTTC. Translating it yields CASSQASGPYEQYF.

The chain employs TRBV5-1 and TRBJ2-7, with 7 bases aligning to TRBD1. The CDR3 extends over 18 amino acids. The V gene end was trimmed by 3 bases and the J gene end by 2 bases; junction bases not matched to a gene: 17. CDR1 and CDR2 (germline): SGHRS, YFSETQ. For the CDR3, the DNA is TGCGCCAGCAGCTGGATACCTGTTCCCCGGGACAGACCCTACGAGCAGTACTTC. Amino acid sequence: CASSWIPVPRDRPYEQYF. Together with reference TRBV5-1 and TRBJ2-7, the CDR3 gives the full variable domain: KAGVTQTPRYLIKTRGQQVTLSCSPISGHRSVSWYQQTPGQGLQFLFEYFSETQRNKGNFPGRFSGRQFSNSRSEMNVSTLELGDSALYLCASSWIPVPRDRPYEQYFGPGTRLTVT.

The V call is TRBV6-6, the J call TRBJ1-2; perhaps TRBD1 as D (6 bases). V was cut by 4 bases and J by 8 bases, with 20 bases left in between. Germline V gives CDR1 MNHNY, CDR2 SVGAGI (reference sequence). The length of the CDR3 is 15 residues. In DNA, the CDR3 is TGTGCCAGCAGTTCCTTACCGACAGGCGCGTGGGGCTACACCTTC. It encodes CASSSLPTGAWGYTF.

The chain joins TRBV2 to TRBJ1-2; 8 nucleotides line up with TRBD1. The J segment lost 9 bases and the V segment lost 7 bases, leaving 10 bases of the junction unmatched. The CDR3 is 13 residues long. Per germline, CDR1 SNHLY and CDR2 FYNNEI. The CDR3 region is CASIFQGAISYTF. The CDR3 coding sequence is TGTGCCAGCATTTTTCAGGGGGCGATTAGCTACACCTTC. Full variable domain (missing parts from reference TRBV2 and TRBJ1-2): EPEVTQTPSHQVTQMGQEVILRCVPISNHLYFYWYRQILGQKVEFLVSFYNNEISEKSEIFDDQFSVERPDGSNFTLKIRSTKLEDSAMYFCASIFQGAISYTFGSGTRLTVV.

The chain employs TRBV6-5 and TRBJ1-4; 7 bases map to TRBD1. With 2 bases clipped from V and 2 bases from J, the junction kept 2 bases outside the gene matches. Germline CDR1 reads MNHEY; CDR2 reads SVGAGI. The CDR3 is 15 residues long. The CDR3 reads CASSYHRGTNEKLFF. The CDR3 DNA sequence: TGTGCCAGCAGTTACCACAGGGGTACTAATGAAAAACTGTTTTTT.

This sequence joins TRBV4-3 and TRBJ2-1; TRBD1 matches at 7 bases. The junction had 10 bases not matched to a gene; V was cut back by 0 bases and J by 8 bases. CDR1 is LGHNA, CDR2 YSLEER, per germline. This CDR3 contains 16 residues. DNA for the CDR3: TGCGCCAGCAGCCAAGACAGGGGGACAGCTTTTTATGAGCAGTTCTTC. It translates to CASSQDRGTAFYEQFF.

This chain's CDR3 is CASSSHPGLAGGIQETQYF. The CDR3 DNA sequence: TGCGCCAGCAGCTCCCACCCGGGACTAGCGGGAGGAATACAAGAGACCCAGTACTTC. V usage is TRBV5-1 and J usage is TRBJ2-5, with 15 bases identical to TRBD2. Germline CDR1 and CDR2: SGHRS and YFSETQ. This CDR3 is built from 19 residues. The V segment lost 3 bases and the J segment 2 bases; nucleotides outside the gene matches: 11.

This sequence joins TRBV28 and TRBJ1-2, with 8 nucleotides matching TRBD1. The CDR3 loop spans 15 amino acids. Trimming at V came to 5 bases and at J to 6 bases, leaving 11 bases not matched to a gene. Germline V gene data show CDR1 as MDHEN and CDR2 as SYDVKM. The CDR3 DNA reads as TGTGCCAGCAGTCTACCGTGGGCAGGGGGCGATGGCTACACCTTC. Translation: CASSLPWAGGDGYTF.

Worth noting for this clone: A clone one base away is much larger, so this may be a read error. The chain carries TRBV14 and TRBJ2-7, with D unclear. V shed 3 bases and J shed 8 bases, with 8 bases lying between them. Germline CDR1 is SGHDN and CDR2 is FVKESK. The CDR3 sequence is 11 residues long. The CDR3 region has the DNA TGTGCCAGCAGCCACTCGGGTCAGCAGTACTTC. It codes for CASSHSGQQYF.

This clone came up many times. This same CDR3 is encoded by further DNA sequences in the sample. The chain links TRBV7-2 to TRBJ2-5; D tentatively fits TRBD1 or TRBD2 (6 bases each). V lost 0 bases and J lost 5, with 10 bases in between. Per germline, CDR1 SGHTA and CDR2 FQGNSA. This CDR3 is 14 amino acids long. The CDR3 is CASSLAEGVETQYF. The CDR3 DNA reads as TGTGCCAGCAGCTTAGCGGAGGGGGTGGAGACCCAGTACTTC.

The chain combines TRBV5-1 with TRBJ1-5; D remains unclear. This CDR3 has 13 amino acids. CDR1 is SGHRS, CDR2 YFSETQ, per germline. The V end was cut by 0 bases, the J end by 5 bases, with 6 bases between. The DNA of the CDR3 is TGCGCCAGCAGCTTGGCCCCGGATCAGCCCCAGCATTTT. Its translation: CASSLAPDQPQHF.

The CDR3 region has the DNA TGCGCCAGCAGCTTGCTGACTAGCGGGAACTACAATGAGCAGTTCTTC. Translating gives CASSLLTSGNYNEQFF. The chain couples TRBV5-1 to TRBJ2-1; 11 bases are a match to TRBD2. Trimming took 1 base from V and 3 from J; bases not matched to a gene: 3. The germline V gene has CDR1 SGHRS and CDR2 YFSETQ. CDR3 length: 16 residues. The entire variable domain, with the rest obtained from reference TRBV5-1 and TRBJ2-1, is as follows: KAGVTQTPRYLIKTRGQQVTLSCSPISGHRSVSWYQQTPGQGLQFLFEYFSETQRNKGNFPGRFSGRQFSNSRSEMNVSTLELGDSALYLCASSLLTSGNYNEQFFGPGTRLTVL.

This chain's CDR3 is CASNLRGTGEQYF. CDR3 in DNA: TGTGCCAGCAACCTCCGCGGGACAGGCGAGCAGTACTTC. The J gene is TRBJ2-7, the V gene TRBV28; 8 nucleotides line up with TRBD1. CDR1 is MDHEN, CDR2 SYDVKM, per germline. This CDR3 is 13 amino acids long. V shed 7 bases, J shed 6 bases, and the junction held 8 bases outside the gene matches.

V usage is TRBV28 and J usage is TRBJ2-7, with D possibly matching TRBD1 (6 bases). Germline V lookup: CDR1 MDHEN, CDR2 SYDVKM. This CDR3 region has 15 residues. Trimming removed 3 bases at V and 4 bases at J, with 16 bases between. CDR3 in DNA: TGTGCCAGCAGTTTGGCCGCCGCTCAGGGGTACGAGCAGTACTTC. It codes for CASSLAAAQGYEQYF.

This chain joins TRBV2 and TRBJ1-4; D remains unclear. Germline V gene data show CDR1 as SNHLY and CDR2 as FYNNEI. This CDR3 is built from 15 residues. V lost 2 bases and J 0 bases, leaving 7 bases between the germline ends. The CDR3 is CASSERPATNEKLFF. In DNA form, the CDR3 reads TGTGCCAGCAGTGAACGGCCGGCAACTAATGAAAAACTGTTTTTT.

The rearrangement links TRBV7-2 to TRBJ1-1; a possible D gene is TRBD1 (6 bases). V dropped 4 bases and J dropped 11 bases, with 14 bases sitting between them. Germline V gene lookup returns CDR1 SGHTA and CDR2 FQGNSA. The CDR3 has 12 residues. CDR3 sequence (DNA): TGTGCCAGCAGCTGGGGGCAGGGGAGGGCTTTCTTT. Translating gives CASSWGQGRAFF.

V gene TRBV9 combines with J gene TRBJ1-2; unclear D gene. Trimming stripped 0 bases from V and 5 bases from J, with 11 bases between. This CDR3 is 14 amino acids long. From germline, CDR1 is SGDLS and CDR2 YYNGEE. CDR3 sequence reads: CASSVDHTSYGYTF. CDR3 bases: TGTGCCAGCAGCGTAGATCACACCTCATATGGCTACACCTTC.

This clone was seen only once. V is TRBV30 and J is TRBJ2-7; 10 bases agree with TRBD1. Unmatched junction bases numbered 8, after V lost 3 bases and J lost 3 bases. The CDR3 runs to 15 residues. Germline lookup yields CDR1 GTSNPN and CDR2 SVGIG (reference sequence). The CDR3 nucleotides read TGTGCCTGGAGCCGACAGGGGGCGCTGAGCTACGAGCAGTACTTC. Its translation: CAWSRQGALSYEQYF. The complete variable domain, with remaining parts taken from reference TRBV30 and TRBJ2-7, reads SQTIHQWPATLVQPVGSPLSLECTVEGTSNPNLYWYRQAAGRGLQLLFYSVGIGQISSEVPQNLSASRPQDRQFILSSKKLLLSDSGFYLCAWSRQGALSYEQYFGPGTRLTVT.

This clone was seen more than once but under ten times. The chain combines TRBV7-8 with TRBJ2-7; D is uncertain. This CDR3 region has 13 residues. Germline values: CDR1 SGHVS, CDR2 FQNEAQ. V was clipped by 1 base and J by 7 bases, with 11 bases between them. CDR3 sequence: CASSLGVGSEQYF. The DNA for the CDR3 is TGTGCCAGCAGCTTAGGAGTGGGTAGTGAGCAGTACTTC. Full variable domain (rest looked up from reference TRBV7-8 and TRBJ2-7): GAGVSQSPRYKVAKRGQDVALRCDPISGHVSLFWYQQALGQGPEFLTYFQNEAQLDKSGLPSDRFFAERPEGSVSTLKIQRTQQEDSAVYLCASSLGVGSEQYFGPGTRLTVT.

This chain links TRBV2 with TRBJ2-7, with TRBD1 matching over 9 bases. V shed 8 bases and J 5 bases; nucleotides not matched to a gene: 10. CDR1 and CDR2 from the germline V gene are SNHLY and FYNNEI. The CDR3 contains 14 residues. Here the CDR3 DNA reads TGTGCCAGCTATTCCGGGACAGGGATTCACGAGCAGTACTTC. Encoded protein: CASYSGTGIHEQYF.

In nucleotides, the CDR3 is TGTGCCAGCAGTCACAGGGGAGTAGCTGAAGCTTTCTTT. Its protein is CASSHRGVAEAFF. J is TRBJ1-1 and V is TRBV2, with 7 positions matching TRBD1. Germline V CDR1 and CDR2: SNHLY, FYNNEI. The CDR3 consists of 13 residues. The V gene end was trimmed by 5 bases and the J gene end by 6 bases; junction bases not matched to a gene: 6.

This chain uses TRBV21-1 with TRBJ1-2; the table's D gene call, TRBD1, was not cross checked with the DNA. TRBV21-1 is noted as a pseudogene. This CDR3 has 14 amino acids. The CDR3 loop reads CASYRDRCNYGYTF. CDR3 coding DNA: TGTGCCAGCTACCGGGACAGGTGTAACTATGGCTACACCTTC.

This clone was seen ten or more times. V gene TRBV4-1 combines with J gene TRBJ1-3, with a tentative D call TRBD1 (6 bases). The ends were cut back, 0 bases at V and 4 bases at J, with 10 bases in the middle. This CDR3 has 15 amino acids. CDR1 is MGHRA and CDR2 is YSYEKL in the germline V gene. The CDR3 DNA sequence: TGCGCCAGCAGCCAAGATTGGGGGGCAGGAAACACCATATATTTT. Translation gives CASSQDWGAGNTIYF.

The chain couples TRBV5-1 to TRBJ1-1, with D maybe TRBD1 (5 bases). The germline V gene has CDR1 SGHRS and CDR2 YFSETQ. The CDR3 runs to 14 residues. V lost 1 base and J lost 5, with 12 bases in between. The DNA for the CDR3 is TGCGCCAGCAGCTTGACAAGGGGAGGAACTGAAGCTTTCTTT. Its protein product is CASSLTRGGTEAFF.

V is TRBV5-1 and J is TRBJ2-2; 9 bases agree with TRBD1. The germline V gene encodes CDR1 SGHRS and CDR2 YFSETQ. This CDR3 has 15 amino acids. Losses at the gene ends were 5 bases for V and 3 bases for J; bases not matched to a gene: 5. CDR3 sequence: CASSSQGADTGELFF. CDR3 coding DNA: TGCGCCAGCAGTTCACAGGGGGCGGACACCGGGGAGCTGTTTTTT.

This rearrangement joins TRBV19 to TRBJ2-7; D possibly matches TRBD1 or TRBD2 (5 bases each). This CDR3 spans 12 amino acids. V lost 6 bases to trimming and J lost 1 base, with 7 bases between them. Per germline, CDR1 LNHDA and CDR2 SQIVND (reference sequence). The CDR3 nucleotides are TGTGCCAGTAGGGGGGAATCCTACGAGCAGTACTTC. Amino acid sequence: CASRGESYEQYF.

This chain joins TRBV14 and TRBJ2-2, with D uncertain. V lost 6 bases, J lost 2 bases, and 13 bases lay in between. This CDR3 spans 15 amino acids. Germline V gene lookup returns CDR1 SGHDN and CDR2 FVKESK. CDR3 loop: CASSYRAPNTGELFF. CDR3 DNA sequence: TGTGCCAGCAGTTATCGGGCACCTAACACCGGGGAGCTGTTTTTT.